This T cell receptor beta chain was captured by sequencing in a study of T cell changes during pregnancy in multiple sclerosis. This CDR3 has 18 amino acids. CDR1 SQVTM and CDR2 ANQGSEA come from the germline V gene. The ends were cut back, 4 bases at V and 7 bases at J, with 29 bases in the middle. This clone was counted once. Sequencing used immunoSEQ multiplex PCR; TCRdb keeps in-frame clones, though not all of them. This repertoire shows about 110,000 clones, around 90% found once; its top ten account for around 0.8%. V and J are TRBV29-1 and TRBJ2-1; D possibly corresponds to TRBD2 (7 bases). This sequence was found in a female donor in good health, enrolled as a control in a pregnancy study. Here the sequenced sample was peripheral blood, taken in the third trimester of pregnancy. In DNA form, the CDR3 reads TGCAGCGTTGTACGAGGGACGGGGGGCGCGAATGGTGGGAATGAGCAGTTCTTC. Translation gives CSVVRGTGGANGGNEQFF.